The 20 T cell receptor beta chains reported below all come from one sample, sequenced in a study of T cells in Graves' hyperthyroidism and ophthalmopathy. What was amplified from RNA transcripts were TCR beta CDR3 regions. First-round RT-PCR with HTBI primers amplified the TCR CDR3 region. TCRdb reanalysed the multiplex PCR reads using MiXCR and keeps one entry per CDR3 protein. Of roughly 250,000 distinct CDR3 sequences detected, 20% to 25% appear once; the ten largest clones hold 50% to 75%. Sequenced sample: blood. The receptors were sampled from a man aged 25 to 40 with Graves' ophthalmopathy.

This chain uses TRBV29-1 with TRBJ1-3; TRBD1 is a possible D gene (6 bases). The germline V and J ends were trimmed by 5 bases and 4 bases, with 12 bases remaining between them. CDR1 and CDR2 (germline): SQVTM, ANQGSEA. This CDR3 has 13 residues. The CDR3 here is CSVRTAGGNTIYF. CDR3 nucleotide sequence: TGCAGCGTTCGGACAGCGGGGGGAAACACCATATATTTT.

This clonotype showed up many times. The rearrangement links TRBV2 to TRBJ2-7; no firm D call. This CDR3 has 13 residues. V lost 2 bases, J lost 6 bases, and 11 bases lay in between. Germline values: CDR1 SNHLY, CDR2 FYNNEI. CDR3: CASSEREQREQYF. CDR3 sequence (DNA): TGTGCCAGCAGTGAACGAGAACAGCGCGAGCAGTACTTC.

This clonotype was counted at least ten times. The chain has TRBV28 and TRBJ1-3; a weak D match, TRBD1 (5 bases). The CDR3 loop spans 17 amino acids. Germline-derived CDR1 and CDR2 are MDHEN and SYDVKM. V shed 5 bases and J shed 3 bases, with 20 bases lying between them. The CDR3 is CASSPVVVRASGNTIYF. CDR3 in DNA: TGTGCCAGCAGTCCCGTCGTCGTCAGGGCCAGTGGAAACACCATATATTTT.

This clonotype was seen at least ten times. The CDR3: CASSPSTNTGELFF. CDR3 coding DNA: TGTGCCAGCTCACCGTCCACTAACACCGGGGAGCTGTTTTTT. The chain combines TRBV18 with TRBJ2-2; D gene ambiguous. The germline V gene has CDR1 KGHSH and CDR2 LQKENI. The CDR3 extends over 14 amino acids. Trimming shortened V by 3 bases and J by 2 bases, and 7 bases separated the two germline ends.

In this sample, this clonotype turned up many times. In DNA form, the CDR3 reads TGTGCCAGCAGCCAGAGACAGGGAGGAACAGATACGCAGTATTTT. Its translation is CASSQRQGGTDTQYF. The V and J genes are TRBV12-3 or TRBV12-4 and TRBJ2-3; maybe TRBD1 (7 bases). The V end lost 6 bases, the J end lost 3 bases, and 16 bases lay between the germline ends. This CDR3 contains 15 residues.

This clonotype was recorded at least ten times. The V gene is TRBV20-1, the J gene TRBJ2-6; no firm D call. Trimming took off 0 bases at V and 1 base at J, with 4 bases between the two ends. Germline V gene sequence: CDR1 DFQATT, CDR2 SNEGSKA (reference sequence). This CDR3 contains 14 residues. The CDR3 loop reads CSARDISGANVLTF. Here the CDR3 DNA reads TGCAGTGCTAGAGATATTTCTGGGGCCAACGTCCTGACTTTC.

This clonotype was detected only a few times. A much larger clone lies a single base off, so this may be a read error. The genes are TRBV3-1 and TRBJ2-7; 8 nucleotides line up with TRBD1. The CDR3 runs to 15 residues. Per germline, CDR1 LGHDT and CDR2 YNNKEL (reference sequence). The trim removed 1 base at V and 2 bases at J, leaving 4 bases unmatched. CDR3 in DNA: TGTGCCAGCAGCCAAGCGGACAGGGCGGCCTACGAGCAGTACTTC. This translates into CASSQADRAAYEQYF.

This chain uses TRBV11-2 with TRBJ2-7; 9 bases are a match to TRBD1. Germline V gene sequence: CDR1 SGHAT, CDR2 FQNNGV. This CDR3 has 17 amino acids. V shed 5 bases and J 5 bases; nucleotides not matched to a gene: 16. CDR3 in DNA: TGTGCCAGCAGCCAGCGAAGGGCGGGACAGGGCCGACACGAGCAGTACTTC. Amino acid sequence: CASSQRRAGQGRHEQYF.

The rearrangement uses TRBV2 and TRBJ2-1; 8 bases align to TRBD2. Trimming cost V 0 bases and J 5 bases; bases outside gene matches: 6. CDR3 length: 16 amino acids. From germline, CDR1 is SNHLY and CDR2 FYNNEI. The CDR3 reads CASSEAETSANNEQFF. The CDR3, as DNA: TGTGCCAGCAGTGAAGCTGAGACTAGCGCCAACAATGAGCAGTTCTTC.

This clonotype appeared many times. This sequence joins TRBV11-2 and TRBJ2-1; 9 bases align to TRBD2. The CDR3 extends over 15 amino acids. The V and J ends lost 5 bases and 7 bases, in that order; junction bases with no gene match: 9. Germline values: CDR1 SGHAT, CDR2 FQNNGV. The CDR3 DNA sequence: TGTGCCAGCAGCCATAGCGGGAGCAGAAGGAATGAGCAGTTCTTC. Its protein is CASSHSGSRRNEQFF.

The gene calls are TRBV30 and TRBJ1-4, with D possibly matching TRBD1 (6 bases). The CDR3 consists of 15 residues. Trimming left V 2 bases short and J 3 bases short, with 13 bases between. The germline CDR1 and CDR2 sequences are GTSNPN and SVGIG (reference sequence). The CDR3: CAWSRTGTANEKLFF. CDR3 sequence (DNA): TGTGCCTGGAGTCGAACAGGGACGGCTAATGAAAAACTGTTTTTT.

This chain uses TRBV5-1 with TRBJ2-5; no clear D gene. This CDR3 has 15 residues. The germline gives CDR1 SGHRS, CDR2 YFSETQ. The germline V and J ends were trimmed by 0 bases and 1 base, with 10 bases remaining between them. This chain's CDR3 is CASSLVRAVQETQYF. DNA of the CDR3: TGCGCCAGCAGCTTGGTAAGGGCAGTCCAAGAGACCCAGTACTTC.

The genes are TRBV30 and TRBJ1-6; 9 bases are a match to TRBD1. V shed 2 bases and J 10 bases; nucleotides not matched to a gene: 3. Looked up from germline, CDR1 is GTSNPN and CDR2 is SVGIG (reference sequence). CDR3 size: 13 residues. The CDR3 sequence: CAWSPTGGSPLHF. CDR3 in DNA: TGTGCCTGGAGTCCCACAGGGGGCTCACCCCTCCACTTT.

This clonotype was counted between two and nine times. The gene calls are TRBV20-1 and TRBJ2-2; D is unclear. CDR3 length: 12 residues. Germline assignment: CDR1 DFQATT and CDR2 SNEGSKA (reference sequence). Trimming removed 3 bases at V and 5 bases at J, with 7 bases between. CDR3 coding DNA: TGCAGTGCTAGCCCTACAACCGGGGAGCTGTTTTTT. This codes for CSASPTTGELFF.

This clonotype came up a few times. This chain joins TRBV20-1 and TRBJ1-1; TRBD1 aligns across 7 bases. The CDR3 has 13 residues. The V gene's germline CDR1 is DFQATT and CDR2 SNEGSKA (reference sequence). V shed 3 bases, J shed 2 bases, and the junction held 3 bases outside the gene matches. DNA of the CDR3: TGCAGTGCTAGGGGGGACAGAAACACTGAAGCTTTCTTT. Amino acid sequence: CSARGDRNTEAFF.

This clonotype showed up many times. The CDR3 protein is CSARDPGHTYGYTF. Here the CDR3 DNA reads TGCAGTGCTAGAGATCCTGGACACACCTATGGCTACACCTTC. The V and J genes are TRBV20-1 and TRBJ1-2; D might be TRBD1 (5 bases). Germline lookup yields CDR1 DFQATT and CDR2 SNEGSKA (reference sequence). V gave up 0 bases and J gave up 4 bases, with 12 bases separating them. The CDR3 length is 14 residues.

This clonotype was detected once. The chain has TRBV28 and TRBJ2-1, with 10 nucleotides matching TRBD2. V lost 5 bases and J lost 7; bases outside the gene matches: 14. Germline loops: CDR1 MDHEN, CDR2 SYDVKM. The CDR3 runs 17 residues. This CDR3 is CASSAPGSGRVGNEQFF. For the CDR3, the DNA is TGTGCCAGCAGTGCCCCGGGAAGCGGGAGGGTCGGTAATGAGCAGTTCTTC. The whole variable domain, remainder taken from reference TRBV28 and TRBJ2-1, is DVKVTQSSRYLVKRTGEKVFLECVQDMDHENMFWYRQDPGLGLRLIYFSYDVKMKEKGDIPEGYSVSREKKERFSLILESASTNQTSMYLCASSAPGSGRVGNEQFFGPGTRLTVL.

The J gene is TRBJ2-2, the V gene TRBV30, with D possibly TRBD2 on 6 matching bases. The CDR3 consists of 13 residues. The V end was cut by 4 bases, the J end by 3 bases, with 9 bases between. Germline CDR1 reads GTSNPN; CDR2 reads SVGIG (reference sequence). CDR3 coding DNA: TGTGCCTGGACCCCGGGGGACACCGGGGAGCTGTTTTTT. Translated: CAWTPGDTGELFF.

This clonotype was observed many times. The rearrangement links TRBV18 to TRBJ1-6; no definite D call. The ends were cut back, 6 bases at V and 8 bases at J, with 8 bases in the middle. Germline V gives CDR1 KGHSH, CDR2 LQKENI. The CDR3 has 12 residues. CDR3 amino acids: CASSQMDSPLHF. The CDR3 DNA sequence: TGTGCCAGCTCTCAGATGGATTCACCCCTCCACTTT.

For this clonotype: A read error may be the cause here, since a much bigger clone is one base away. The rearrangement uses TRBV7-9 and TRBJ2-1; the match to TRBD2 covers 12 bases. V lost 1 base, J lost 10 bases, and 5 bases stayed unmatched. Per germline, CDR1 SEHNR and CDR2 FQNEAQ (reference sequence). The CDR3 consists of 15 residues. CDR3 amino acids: CASSLGGLAGQEQFF. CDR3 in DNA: TGTGCCAGCAGCTTAGGGGGACTAGCGGGCCAGGAGCAGTTCTTC.